This paragraph reports one T cell receptor beta chain. In this sample, this clonotype turned up many times. Its antigen target is currently unknown. No per-base quality is available; no much larger clone lies one base away. Every donor was a healthy Caucasian. The twin cohort consisted of three pairs of female monozygotic twins, all aged roughly 18 to 29 years. The RNA used for TCR libraries was isolated from peripheral blood mononuclear cells. These data belong to a study of identical twins (dated by TCRdb to 2016 to 2017). As for the study more broadly: To test whether fetal clonotypes persist, this study deep-sequenced TCR alpha and beta repertoires from monozygotic twins, from unrelated adults of various ages, and from cord blood. To rule out contamination, replicate twin experiments were performed at different times with different library preparation protocols. Results the study describes overall, beyond this receptor: A weaker excess of twin sharing was found in beta out-of-frame sequences because the signal-to-noise ratio was lowered by fewer shared sequences. Conclusions relied on cross-sectional statistical analysis, since the same donors could not be followed over many years. Zero-insertion analyses could be partly confounded by invariant T cells such as MAIT and iNKT, though diverse VJ usage argued against such confounding for most clonotypes. Out-of-frame TCR alpha sharing in monozygotic twins was systematically underestimated by recombination models, whereas sharing between unrelated individuals was in agreement with the recombination models. Fewer insertions were carried by abundant cord blood beta clonotypes, a similar but weaker trend appeared in young adult naive repertoires, and no such trend appeared in memory repertoires. Compared with coincidental sharing between unrelated individuals, out-of-frame TCR alpha sequences shared between twins showed an excess of sequences with low generation probability.

Library preparation employed 5' RACE. TCRdb shows the sequencer as Illumina HiSeq 2000. A universal primer binding site was introduced by template switching, and a unique molecular identifier was present in the final cDNA, enabling accurate counting of TCR cDNA molecules. Specific primers in the conserved constant-segment region were used to synthesize first-strand cDNA for TCR alpha and beta chains. To control for contamination, every cDNA library was double barcoded, receiving both a SMART-Mk sample barcode and Illumina barcodes. TruSeq adapter sequences, together with Illumina sample barcodes, were added in two successive PCR steps. Sequencing of the TCR alpha and beta cDNA libraries was done on the Illumina HiSeq platform using custom primers. Per the authors' processing: MiGEC was used to process raw reads and extract unique molecular identifiers, and MiXCR was used to find CDR3 positions. For each individual, recombination models were inferred using an EM algorithm with the repgenHMM and IGoR tools. Shared clonotypes were analyzed with the tcR package in R, and sharing was normalized by the product of cloneset sizes. Out-of-frame nonproductive sequences were analyzed to study raw recombination free of thymic and clonal selection effects. The public reads were run again by TCRdb, first through fastp at Q25 and then through MiXCR, and only productive beta chains were kept. Rows merge per CDR3 protein into single entries with the most common DNA and genes. V and J calls and clone size were set by TCRdb, not the authors. The sample yields approximately 590,000 distinct CDR3 sequences; just under 10% were counted once. The ten largest make up approximately 3% of the sample.

The germline V gene gives CDR1 as SGHTA and CDR2 as FQGNSA. Trimming accounts for 4 bases at V and 5 bases at J, while the number of junction bases matched to no gene is 3. The CDR3 contains 13 residues, cysteine and phenylalanine counted. The entry retains the CDR3 DNA only, 39 bases that are in frame from base 1. The same data also went into a second study, on yellow fever vaccine responses in identical twins. The second study also describes: According to the authors, in identical twins the way T cells responded to vaccination appeared partly convergent and partly personalized. In identical twins, the study followed T cell clones that responded to the vaccine with precision.

The sequencing input was PBMCs. Rearrangement joined TRBV7-2 to TRBJ2-5; 8 junctional bases match TRBD1. The TCR was taken from a woman in her late teens or twenties in good health. The CDR3 reads CASSSRGRETQYF. The sequenced DNA is TGTGCCAGCAGCTCCAGGGGGCGGGAGACCCAGTACTTC.